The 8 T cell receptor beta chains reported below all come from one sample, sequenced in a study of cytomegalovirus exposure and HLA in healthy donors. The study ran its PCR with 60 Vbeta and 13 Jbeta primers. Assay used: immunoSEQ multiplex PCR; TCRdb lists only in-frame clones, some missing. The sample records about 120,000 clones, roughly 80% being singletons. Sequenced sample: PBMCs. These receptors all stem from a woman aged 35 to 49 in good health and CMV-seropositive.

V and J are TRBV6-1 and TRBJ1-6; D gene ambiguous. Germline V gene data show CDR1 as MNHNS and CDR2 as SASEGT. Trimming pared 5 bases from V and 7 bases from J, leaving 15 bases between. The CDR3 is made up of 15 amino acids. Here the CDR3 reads CASSREGGHNSPLHF. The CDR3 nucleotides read TGTGCCAGCAGTCGAGAGGGAGGGCACAATTCACCCCTCCACTTT.

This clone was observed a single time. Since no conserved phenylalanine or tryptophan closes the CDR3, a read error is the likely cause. The CDR3 protein is CARSGRPDGELFV. CDR3 DNA: TGTGCCCGTAGCGGGAGACCTGACGGGGAGCTGTTTGTT. This chain joins TRBV30 and TRBJ2-2, with 9 positions matching TRBD2. Germline CDR1 reads GTSNPN; CDR2 reads SVGIG (reference sequence). V lost 8 bases and J lost 7; bases outside the gene matches: 8. The CDR3 extends over 13 amino acids.

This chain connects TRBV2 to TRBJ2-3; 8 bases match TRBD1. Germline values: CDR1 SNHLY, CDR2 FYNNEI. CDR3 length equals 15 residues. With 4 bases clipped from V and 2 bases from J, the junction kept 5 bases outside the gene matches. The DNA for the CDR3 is TGTGCCAGCAGTGTTGAGACAGGGGACACAGATACGCAGTATTTT. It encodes CASSVETGDTDTQYF.

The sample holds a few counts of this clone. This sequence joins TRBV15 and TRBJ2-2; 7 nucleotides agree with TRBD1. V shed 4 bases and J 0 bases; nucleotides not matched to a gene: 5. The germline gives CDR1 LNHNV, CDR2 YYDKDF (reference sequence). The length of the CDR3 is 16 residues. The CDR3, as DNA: TGTGCCACCAGCAAACCCGGGACAGCGAACACCGGGGAGCTGTTTTTT. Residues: CATSKPGTANTGELFF. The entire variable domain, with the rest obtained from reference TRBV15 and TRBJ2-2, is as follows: DAMVIQNPRYQVTQFGKPVTLSCSQTLNHNVMYWYQQKSSQAPKLLFHYYDKDFNNEADTPDNFQSRRPNTSFCFLDIRSPGLGDTAMYLCATSKPGTANTGELFFGEGSRLTVL.

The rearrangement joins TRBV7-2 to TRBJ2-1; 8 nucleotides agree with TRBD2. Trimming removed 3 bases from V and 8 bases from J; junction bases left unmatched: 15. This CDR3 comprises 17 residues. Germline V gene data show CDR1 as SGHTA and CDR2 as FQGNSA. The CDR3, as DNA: TGTGCCAGCAGCTTCCCCCTCTACGGACTAGCCTTCGATGAGCAGTTCTTC. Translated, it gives CASSFPLYGLAFDEQFF.

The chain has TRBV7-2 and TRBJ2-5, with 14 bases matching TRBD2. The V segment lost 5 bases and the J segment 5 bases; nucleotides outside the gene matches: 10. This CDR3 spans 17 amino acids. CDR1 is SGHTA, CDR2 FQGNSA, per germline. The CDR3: CASSLGTSGSGGETQYF. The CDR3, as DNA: TGTGCCAGCAGCCTCGGGACTAGCGGGAGTGGGGGGGAGACCCAGTACTTC.

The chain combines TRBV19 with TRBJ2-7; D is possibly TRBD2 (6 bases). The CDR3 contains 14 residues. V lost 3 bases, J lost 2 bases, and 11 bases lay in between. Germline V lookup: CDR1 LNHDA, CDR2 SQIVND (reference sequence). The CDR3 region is CASSIVGGAYEQYF. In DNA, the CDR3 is TGTGCCAGTAGTATTGTGGGGGGAGCCTACGAGCAGTACTTC.

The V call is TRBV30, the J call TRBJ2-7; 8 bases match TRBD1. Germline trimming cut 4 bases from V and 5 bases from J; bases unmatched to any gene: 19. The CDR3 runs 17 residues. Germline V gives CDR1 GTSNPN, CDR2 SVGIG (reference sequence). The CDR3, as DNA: TGTGCCTGGACCTCGAAGGGATCGGACAGGGCCAGGAACGAGCAGTACTTC. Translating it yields CAWTSKGSDRARNEQYF.